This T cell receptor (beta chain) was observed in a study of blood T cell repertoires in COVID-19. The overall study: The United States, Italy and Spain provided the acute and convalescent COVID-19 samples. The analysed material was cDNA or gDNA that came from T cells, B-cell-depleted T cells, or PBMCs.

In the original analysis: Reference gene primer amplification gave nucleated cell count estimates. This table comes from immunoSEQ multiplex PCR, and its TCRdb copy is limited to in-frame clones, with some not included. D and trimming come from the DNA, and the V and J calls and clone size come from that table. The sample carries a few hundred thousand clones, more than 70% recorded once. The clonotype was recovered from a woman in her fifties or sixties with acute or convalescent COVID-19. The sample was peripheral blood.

Here the CDR3 DNA reads TGTGCCAGCAGCCAAGATCTGCGGACCTATAATTCACCCCTCCACTTT. Encoded protein: CASSQDLRTYNSPLHF. V and J are TRBV3-1 (or the pseudogene TRBV3-2) and TRBJ1-6; D not certain. Germline loops: CDR1 LGHDT, CDR2 YNNKEL (reference sequence). CDR3 length equals 16 residues. Trimming pared 0 bases from V and 2 bases from J, leaving 8 bases between.